This T cell receptor (beta chain) was captured in a study of blood T cell repertoires in COVID-19. On the study more broadly: The samples span acute and convalescent COVID-19 from the United States, Italy and Spain.

In the original processing: Estimation of nucleated cell counts was performed using reference gene primer amplification. TCRdb keeps only in-frame clones here, not all; method: immunoSEQ multiplex PCR. V and J calls and clone size are copied from that table; D and trimming were computed from the DNA. There are around 250,000 clones in the sample; less than 90% occur only once, and 4.6% lies in the top ten. The sequence derives from a man aged 55 to 70 who had recovered from COVID-19. The sample comprised peripheral blood.

CDR3 residues: CASSDLMARQETQYF. CDR3 sequence (DNA): TGTGCCAGCAGTGATTTAATGGCACGTCAAGAGACCCAGTACTTC. The chain couples TRBV2 to TRBJ2-5, with D unclear. Germline lookup yields CDR1 SNHLY and CDR2 FYNNEI. The CDR3 is 15 residues long. Between the trimmed V and J ends, which lost 3 bases and 2 bases, there was a span of 13 bases.